These T cell receptor beta chains were read from a single sample in a study of blood T cells in healthy people across ages. MiXCR, run by TCRdb on the 5' RACE reads, gives a single entry per CDR3 protein. This sample has fewer than 1,000,000 distinct CDR3 sequences, with roughly 46% found just once. Sequencing was done on a sample of blood. The receptors come from a man older than 75 in good health. The CDR3 runs from the conserved cysteine through the conserved F or W. Fields, in order: V gene, CDR3 length, CDR3 protein.

V gene: TRBV4-1; CDR3 length: 16; CDR3 protein: CASSYLAGSSYNEQYF
V gene: TRBV12-3/TRBV12-4; CDR3 length: 15; CDR3 protein: CASSSLRVSTDTQYF
V gene: TRBV12-3/TRBV12-4; CDR3 length: 17; CDR3 protein: CASSSQGTSGRADEQYF
V gene: TRBV10-3; CDR3 length: 20; CDR3 protein: CAISASIGSSGKVNYNEQFF
V gene: TRBV29-1; CDR3 length: 14; CDR3 protein: CSVLTLMNTGELFF
V gene: TRBV20-1; CDR3 length: 13; CDR3 protein: CSPGGGGTDTQYF
V gene: TRBV7-2; CDR3 length: 15; CDR3 protein: CASSLPGQGHKKQYF
V gene: TRBV10-3; CDR3 length: 16; CDR3 protein: CAISERGPSSYNEQFF
V gene: TRBV27; CDR3 length: 14; CDR3 protein: CASSPGPLQETQYF
V gene: TRBV9; CDR3 length: 15; CDR3 protein: CASSVSSRGDTEAFF
V gene: TRBV7-9; CDR3 length: 15; CDR3 protein: CASSLRTSTSQEQFF
V gene: TRBV12-3/TRBV12-4; CDR3 length: 15; CDR3 protein: CASSLWARGDYGYTF
V gene: TRBV20-1; CDR3 length: 15; CDR3 protein: CSASPQGNNPYGYTF
V gene: TRBV9; CDR3 length: 18; CDR3 protein: CASSVGGTGGSYNSPLHF
V gene: TRBV9; CDR3 length: 13; CDR3 protein: CASSTKDYSPLHF
V gene: TRBV20-1; CDR3 length: 15; CDR3 protein: CSARRLAGLTREQYF
V gene: TRBV19; CDR3 length: 14; CDR3 protein: CASSIARGNDIQYF
V gene: TRBV2; CDR3 length: 14; CDR3 protein: CASRWTAERGTQYF
V gene: TRBV27; CDR3 length: 15; CDR3 protein: CASSPWDRGDQPQHF
V gene: TRBV29-1; CDR3 length: 15; CDR3 protein: CSVEITGGSYNEQFF
V gene: TRBV20-1; CDR3 length: 14; CDR3 protein: CSALDAGDNYGYTF
V gene: TRBV3-1; CDR3 length: 18; CDR3 protein: CASRQETSGGLGPYEQYF
V gene: TRBV5-1; CDR3 length: 14; CDR3 protein: CASSFRESGNEQFF
V gene: TRBV20-1; CDR3 length: 14; CDR3 protein: CSARREDGVYGYTF
V gene: TRBV5-1; CDR3 length: 19; CDR3 protein: CASRALGGSILRASYEQYF
V gene: TRBV5-6; CDR3 length: 14; CDR3 protein: CASSLSRWRNEQFF
V gene: TRBV7-3; CDR3 length: 17; CDR3 protein: CASSLTAAGGTYYEQYF
V gene: TRBV6-5; CDR3 length: 18; CDR3 protein: CASSSTGTSGGSYNEQFF
V gene: TRBV5-5; CDR3 length: 15; CDR3 protein: CASSLDIGAPDTQYF
V gene: TRBV7-2; CDR3 length: 15; CDR3 protein: CASSLAGVRSDTQYF
V gene: TRBV10-3; CDR3 length: 12; CDR3 protein: CASAQGAETQYF
V gene: TRBV4-2; CDR3 length: 15; CDR3 protein: CASSQLAGYQETQYF
V gene: TRBV12-3/TRBV12-4; CDR3 length: 14; CDR3 protein: CASTPTVAPYEQYF
V gene: TRBV12-3/TRBV12-4; CDR3 length: 16; CDR3 protein: CASSLGDRGGNQPQHF
V gene: TRBV9; CDR3 length: 15; CDR3 protein: CASSVGVGPRYEQYF
V gene: TRBV29-1; CDR3 length: 13; CDR3 protein: CSVWTSGAYEQYF
V gene: TRBV6-5; CDR3 length: 17; CDR3 protein: CASRLGGGGLAIYEQYF
V gene: TRBV5-1; CDR3 length: 16; CDR3 protein: CASSSLGSGSGNEQFF
V gene: TRBV5-1; CDR3 length: 15; CDR3 protein: CASNGQGSSTDTQYF
V gene: TRBV5-1; CDR3 length: 15; CDR3 protein: CASSYDRAPYNEQFF
V gene: TRBV6-2/TRBV6-3; CDR3 length: 16; CDR3 protein: CASGSSRTAELHEQYF
V gene: TRBV28; CDR3 length: 14; CDR3 protein: CASNVGGVNQPQHF
V gene: TRBV11-3; CDR3 length: 16; CDR3 protein: CASSLRGLAGGDEQFF
V gene: TRBV25-1; CDR3 length: 12; CDR3 protein: CASTGMKTEAFF
V gene: TRBV11-2; CDR3 length: 14; CDR3 protein: CASSLVGAYDEQFF
V gene: TRBV10-2; CDR3 length: 12; CDR3 protein: CATRDRVNEQFF
V gene: TRBV6-6; CDR3 length: 14; CDR3 protein: CASSLLDSEYEQYF
V gene: TRBV20-1; CDR3 length: 16; CDR3 protein: CSASAGQVSEAYEQYF
V gene: TRBV3-1; CDR3 length: 15; CDR3 protein: CASRLAGGKYNEQFF
V gene: TRBV7-2; CDR3 length: 17; CDR3 protein: CASSLGGDRISGNTIYF